The table lists the clone carrying this T cell receptor (delta chain) with a few counts. A much more abundant neighbour one base away suggests this may be a read error. These data come from a study of gamma-delta chains in newborns, infants, children. Across the study: Microbial exposure reportedly drives polyclonal innate γδ T cell expansion after birth.

Germline CDR1 is GEAIGNYY and CDR2 is EKD. The CDR3 is 20 amino acids. TCRdb called clones anew from the reads with CATT. The table lists 4,000 to 5,000 delta-chain clones, roughly 14% of them singletons, with 6.5% to 10% in the top ten. This chain links TRDV2 with TRDJ1; D is tentatively TRDD2 or TRDD3 (7 bases each). This clonotype originated in a child who was a newborn, infant or young child, either healthy, febrile or measles-vaccinated (not recorded which). The sequencing input was blood. As DNA, the CDR3 is TGTGCCTGTGACTTCCTACAACCGCGCCGGGGGATCCAGTACACCGATACACTCATCTTT. It yields the protein CACDFLQPRRGIQYTDTLIF.